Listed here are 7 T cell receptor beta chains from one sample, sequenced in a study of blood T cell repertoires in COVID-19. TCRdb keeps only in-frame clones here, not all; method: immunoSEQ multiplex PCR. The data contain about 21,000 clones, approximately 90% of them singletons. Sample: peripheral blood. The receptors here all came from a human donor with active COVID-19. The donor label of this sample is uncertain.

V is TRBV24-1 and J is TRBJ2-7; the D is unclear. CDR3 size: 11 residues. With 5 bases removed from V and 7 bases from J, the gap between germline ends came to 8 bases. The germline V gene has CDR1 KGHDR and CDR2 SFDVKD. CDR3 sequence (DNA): TGTGCCACCAGTGGCCCTGAGGAGCAGTACTTC. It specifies CATSGPEEQYF.

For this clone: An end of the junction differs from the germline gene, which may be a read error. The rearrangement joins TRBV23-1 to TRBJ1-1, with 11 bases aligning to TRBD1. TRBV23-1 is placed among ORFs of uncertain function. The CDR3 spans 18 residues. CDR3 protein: CASSQSGDRGILNAEAFF. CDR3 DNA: TGCGCCAGCAGTCAATCAGGGGACAGGGGGATATTGAACGCTGAAGCTTTCTTT.

CDR3 sequence reads: CASSPRVYQETQYF. CDR3 DNA sequence: TGTGCCAGCAGCCCGAGAGTGTACCAAGAGACCCAGTACTTC. This sequence joins TRBV11-2 and TRBJ2-5; D not resolved. Germline CDR1 reads SGHAT; CDR2 reads FQNNGV. The CDR3 has 14 residues. With 5 bases removed from V and 0 bases from J, the gap between germline ends came to 10 bases. Complete variable domain (other parts from reference TRBV11-2 and TRBJ2-5): EAGVAQSPRYKIIEKRQSVAFWCNPISGHATLYWYQQILGQGPKLLIQFQNNGVVDDSQLPKDRFSAERLKGVDSTLKIQPAKLEDSAVYLCASSPRVYQETQYFGPGTRLLVL.

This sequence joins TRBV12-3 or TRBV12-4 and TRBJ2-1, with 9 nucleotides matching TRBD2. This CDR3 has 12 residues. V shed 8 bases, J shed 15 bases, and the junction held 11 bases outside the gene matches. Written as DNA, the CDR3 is TGTGCCAGCTGGGCGGGAGGGCCCCAACGGTTCTTC. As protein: CASWAGGPQRFF.

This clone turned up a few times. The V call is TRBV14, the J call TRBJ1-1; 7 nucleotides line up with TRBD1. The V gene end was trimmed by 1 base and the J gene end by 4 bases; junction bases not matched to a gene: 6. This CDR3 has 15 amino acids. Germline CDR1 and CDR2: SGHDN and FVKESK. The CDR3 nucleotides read TGTGCCAGCAGCCAAGTCATCCAGGGGGGCACTGAAGCTTTCTTT. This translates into CASSQVIQGGTEAFF.

The DNA for the CDR3 is TGTGCCACCAGTGGCCCAGACATCTACTATGGCTACACCTTC. Its protein is CATSGPDIYYGYTF. The rearrangement uses TRBV24-1 and TRBJ1-2; D not resolved. V lost 5 bases and J lost 3, with 12 bases in between. The length of the CDR3 is 14 residues. CDR1 is KGHDR, CDR2 SFDVKD, per germline.

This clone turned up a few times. The CDR3 loop is CASSATSGRYEQYF. The CDR3 nucleotides read TGTGCCAGCAGTGCGACTAGCGGGAGATACGAGCAGTACTTC. The rearrangement uses TRBV25-1 and TRBJ2-7; the match to TRBD2 covers 12 bases. The V gene's germline CDR1 is MGHDK and CDR2 SYGVNS. V dropped 4 bases and J dropped 4; count of bases not matched to a gene: 2. CDR3 length: 14 residues.